This passage covers 14 T cell receptor beta chains from one sample sequenced in a study of cytomegalovirus exposure and HLA in healthy donors. The PCR made use of 60 Vbeta and 13 Jbeta primers. Using immunoSEQ multiplex PCR, the repertoire was profiled, and TCRdb retains in-frame clones only, with some absent. The sample has about 76,000 clones, roughly two thirds seen once. Sequenced: PBMCs. The origin of the receptors is a man in his 60s in good health and CMV-seropositive.

CDR3: CSVVRASSTEAFF. For the CDR3, the DNA is TGCAGCGTTGTGAGGGCTTCCAGCACTGAAGCTTTCTTT. The genes are TRBV29-1 and TRBJ1-1; D uncertain. CDR1 SQVTM and CDR2 ANQGSEA come from the germline V gene. This CDR3 region has 13 residues. Trimming shortened V by 4 bases and J by 4 bases, and 13 bases separated the two germline ends.

CDR3 nucleotide sequence: TGTGCCAGCAGCTTAACGGGACAGACAGCCGGGGAGCTGTTTTTT. Amino acid sequence: CASSLTGQTAGELFF. The chain carries TRBV7-8 and TRBJ2-2; TRBD1 matches 7 bases. Germline CDR1 and CDR2: SGHVS and FQNEAQ. The CDR3 is made up of 15 amino acids. With V trimmed by 2 bases and J by 6 bases, 6 bases remained unmatched.

The chain recombines TRBV7-3 with TRBJ2-1; 8 positions match TRBD2. Per the germline V gene, CDR1 is SGHTA and CDR2 is FQGTGA. Germline trimming cut 5 bases from V and 5 bases from J; bases unmatched to any gene: 8. The CDR3 is 15 residues long. The CDR3 DNA reads as TGTGCCAGCAGCCGACAAGCGGGAGCGAACAATGAGCAGTTCTTC. Translation gives CASSRQAGANNEQFF.

This chain links TRBV10-3 with TRBJ2-3, with D possibly being TRBD2 (5 bases). Germline V gene sequence: CDR1 ENHRY, CDR2 SYGVKD. V was trimmed by 4 bases and J by 5 bases, leaving 19 bases between them. The CDR3 is 16 residues long. CDR3 coding DNA: TGTGCCATCAGTGCCGGTGGCGGGTTAGACGGAGATACGCAGTATTTT. Its protein product is CAISAGGGLDGDTQYF.

This clone was recorded a few times. The CDR3 bases are TGTGCCAGCAGTGAAGCCGTAGGGGGTGGTGGCTCTGGAAACACCATATATTTT. Its protein is CASSEAVGGGGSGNTIYF. The chain is built from TRBV6-1 and TRBJ1-3; possible D gene TRBD1, 6 bases. The CDR3 is 18 residues long. V gave up 0 bases and J gave up 0 bases, with 15 bases separating them. Germline V CDR1 and CDR2: MNHNS, SASEGT.

The rearrangement joins TRBV27 to TRBJ2-7; TRBD2 might be the D (6 bases). Looked up from germline, CDR1 is MNHEY and CDR2 is SMNVEV (reference sequence). With 4 bases removed from V and 1 base from J, the gap between germline ends came to 14 bases. The CDR3 is made up of 15 amino acids. The CDR3 bases are TGTGCCAGCAGTTCTTGGGGGACTGGTTCCTACGAGCAGTACTTC. It yields the protein CASSSWGTGSYEQYF.

This clone was detected only a few times. V and J are TRBV7-3 and TRBJ2-5; TRBD1 is a possible D gene (6 bases). CDR1 and CDR2 (germline): SGHTA, FQGTGA. The CDR3 contains 13 residues. V lost 8 bases, J lost 5 bases, and 15 bases lay in between. DNA for the CDR3: TGTGCCAGCGCCTGGCAGGGGTCGGAGACCCAGTACTTC. Amino acids: CASAWQGSETQYF.

This clone was seen only once. The rearrangement joins TRBV9 to TRBJ2-3; 8 bases are a match to TRBD2. The ends lost 4 bases at V and 5 bases at J; junction bases unmatched: 3. Germline CDR1 reads SGDLS; CDR2 reads YYNGEE. This CDR3 spans 13 amino acids. CDR3 amino acids: CASSPGGVDTQYF. The CDR3, as DNA: TGTGCCAGCAGCCCCGGGGGGGTAGATACGCAGTATTTT.

The table lists this clone with a few counts. The chain combines TRBV2 with TRBJ1-2, with D uncertain. The CDR3 runs to 12 residues. Germline assignment: CDR1 SNHLY and CDR2 FYNNEI. V lost 8 bases and J lost 8, with 15 bases in between. Here the CDR3 reads CASSFEAAGYTF. The CDR3 nucleotides read TGTGCCAGCTCTTTCGAGGCAGCGGGCTACACCTTC.

The chain combines TRBV19 with TRBJ2-2, with a possible D match to TRBD2 (5 bases). The germline V gene has CDR1 LNHDA and CDR2 SQIVND (reference sequence). The ends were cut back, 3 bases at V and 5 bases at J, with 13 bases in the middle. The CDR3 extends over 15 amino acids. The DNA of the CDR3 is TGTGCCAGTAGTATTCAAGCGGTTAAAACCGGGGAGCTGTTTTTT. Translated: CASSIQAVKTGELFF. Combining the CDR3 with reference TRBV19 and TRBJ2-2 gives the whole variable domain DGGITQSPKYLFRKEGQNVTLSCEQNLNHDAMYWYRQDPGQGLRLIYYSQIVNDFQKGDIAEGYSVSREKKESFPLTVTSAQKNPTAFYLCASSIQAVKTGELFFGEGSRLTVL.

The count of this clone is one. The CDR3 loop reads CASSQTGPQETQYF. Written as DNA, the CDR3 is TGTGCCAGCAGCCAAACAGGGCCCCAAGAGACCCAGTACTTC. The chain carries TRBV4-2 and TRBJ2-5, with D possibly being TRBD1 (6 bases). Germline CDR1 LGHNA, CDR2 YNFKEQ. V lost 2 bases and J lost 1, with 8 bases in between. The CDR3 has 14 residues.

The rearrangement joins TRBV6-1 to TRBJ2-6, with 7 bases identical to TRBD1. J gave up 0 bases and V 6 bases, and 2 bases lay outside the gene matches. Germline assignment: CDR1 MNHNS and CDR2 SASEGT. The CDR3 extends over 15 amino acids. The CDR3 nucleotides are TGTGCCAGCAGCGACAGGGCCTCTGGGGCCAACGTCCTGACTTTC. Residues: CASSDRASGANVLTF.

The V and J genes are TRBV7-9 and TRBJ2-5; D perhaps matches TRBD2 (6 bases). The CDR3 sequence is 14 residues long. V lost 1 base to trimming and J lost 4 bases, with 10 bases between them. CDR1 SEHNR and CDR2 FQNEAQ come from the germline V gene (reference sequence). The CDR3 protein is CASSLVGSGETQYF. The CDR3 bases are TGTGCCAGCAGCTTAGTGGGTAGCGGAGAGACCCAGTACTTC.

The chain uses TRBV5-4 and TRBJ2-1, with 7 bases that match TRBD2. Germline-derived CDR1 and CDR2 are SGHNT and YYREEE (reference sequence). With V trimmed by 4 bases and J by 5 bases, 6 bases remained unmatched. The length of the CDR3 is 14 residues. CDR3 amino acids: CASSPWAGDNEQFF. The CDR3 nucleotides are TGTGCCAGCAGCCCCTGGGCGGGGGACAATGAGCAGTTCTTC.